Detailed here is one T cell receptor beta chain. Libraries were prepared by immunoSEQ multiplex PCR; TCRdb keeps only in-frame clonotypes and omits some of them. The sample holds some 200,000 clones, just over 85% seen once. The sample belongs to a study of blood T cell repertoires in COVID-19. In the study overall: The United States, Italy and Spain were the sources of the acute and convalescent COVID-19 samples.

This CDR3 is 17 amino acids long. The germline CDR1 and CDR2 sequences are KGHDR and SFDVKD. V was clipped by 1 base and J by 4 bases; unmatched bases: 9. J is TRBJ2-3 and V is TRBV24-1; 8 bases agree with TRBD2. Sequencing was done on a sample of peripheral blood. The receptor was isolated from an elderly man with acute or convalescent COVID-19. The CDR3 sequence: CATSDLTGRANADTQYF. The CDR3 bases are TGTGCCACCAGTGATTTAACCGGGAGGGCCAATGCAGATACGCAGTATTTT.